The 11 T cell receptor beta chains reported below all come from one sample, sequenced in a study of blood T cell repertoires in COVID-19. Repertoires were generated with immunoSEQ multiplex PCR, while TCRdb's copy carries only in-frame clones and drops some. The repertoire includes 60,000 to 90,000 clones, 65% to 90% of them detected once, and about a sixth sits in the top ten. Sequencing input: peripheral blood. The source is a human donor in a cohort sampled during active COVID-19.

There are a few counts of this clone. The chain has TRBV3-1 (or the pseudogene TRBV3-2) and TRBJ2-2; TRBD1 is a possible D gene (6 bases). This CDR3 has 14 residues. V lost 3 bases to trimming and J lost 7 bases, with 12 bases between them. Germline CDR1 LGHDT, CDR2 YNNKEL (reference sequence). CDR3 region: CASSQAYRVGELFF. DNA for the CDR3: TGTGCCAGCAGCCAGGCCTACAGGGTCGGGGAGCTGTTTTTT.

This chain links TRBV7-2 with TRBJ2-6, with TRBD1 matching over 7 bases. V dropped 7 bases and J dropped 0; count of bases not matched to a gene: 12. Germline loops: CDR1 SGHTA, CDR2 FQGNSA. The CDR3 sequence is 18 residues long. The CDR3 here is CASTRQGSSISGANVLTF. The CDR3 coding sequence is TGTGCCAGCACGCGACAGGGATCATCTATCTCTGGGGCCAACGTCCTGACTTTC.

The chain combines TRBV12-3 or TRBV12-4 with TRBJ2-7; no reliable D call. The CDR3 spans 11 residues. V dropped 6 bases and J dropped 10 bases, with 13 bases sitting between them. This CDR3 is CASSSALAQYF. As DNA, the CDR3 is TGTGCCAGCAGCAGCGCACTCGCCCAGTACTTC.

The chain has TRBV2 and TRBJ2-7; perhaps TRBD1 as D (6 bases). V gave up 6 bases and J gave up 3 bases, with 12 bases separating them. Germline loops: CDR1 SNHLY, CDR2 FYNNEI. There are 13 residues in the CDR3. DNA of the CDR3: TGTGCCAGCAGACTCACGACAGGCTACGAGCAGTACTTC. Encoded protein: CASRLTTGYEQYF.

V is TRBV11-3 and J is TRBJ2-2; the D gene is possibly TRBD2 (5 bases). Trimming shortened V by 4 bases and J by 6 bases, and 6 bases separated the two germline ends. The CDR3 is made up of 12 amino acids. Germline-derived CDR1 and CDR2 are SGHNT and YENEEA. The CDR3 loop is CASSWTAGELFF. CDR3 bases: TGTGCCAGCAGCTGGACTGCCGGGGAGCTGTTTTTT.

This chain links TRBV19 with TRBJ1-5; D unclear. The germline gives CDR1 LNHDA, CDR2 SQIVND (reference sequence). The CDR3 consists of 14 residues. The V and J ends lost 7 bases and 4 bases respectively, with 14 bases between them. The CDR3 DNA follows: TGTGCCAGTAAAAACGGGATTCCTAATCAGCCCCAGCATTTT. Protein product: CASKNGIPNQPQHF. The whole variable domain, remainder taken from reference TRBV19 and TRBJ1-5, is DGGITQSPKYLFRKEGQNVTLSCEQNLNHDAMYWYRQDPGQGLRLIYYSQIVNDFQKGDIAEGYSVSREKKESFPLTVTSAQKNPTAFYLCASKNGIPNQPQHFGDGTRLSIL.

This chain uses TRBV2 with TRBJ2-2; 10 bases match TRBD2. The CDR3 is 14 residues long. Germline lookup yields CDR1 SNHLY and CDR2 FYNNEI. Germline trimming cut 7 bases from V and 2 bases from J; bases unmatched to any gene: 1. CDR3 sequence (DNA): TGTGCCAGCAAGCGGGAGGGTAACACCGGGGAGCTGTTTTTT. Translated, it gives CASKREGNTGELFF.

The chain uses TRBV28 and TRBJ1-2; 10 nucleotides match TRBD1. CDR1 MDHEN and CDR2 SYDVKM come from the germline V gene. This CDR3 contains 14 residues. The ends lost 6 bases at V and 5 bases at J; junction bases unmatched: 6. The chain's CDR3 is CASSRGQGLYGYTF. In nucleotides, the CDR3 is TGTGCCAGCAGCCGGGGACAGGGGTTGTATGGCTACACCTTC.

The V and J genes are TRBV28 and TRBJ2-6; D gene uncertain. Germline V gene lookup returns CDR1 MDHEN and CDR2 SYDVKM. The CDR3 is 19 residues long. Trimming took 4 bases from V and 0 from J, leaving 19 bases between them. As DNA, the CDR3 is TGTGCCAGCAGTTCGCCTATCGTGTGGAGAAGCTCTGGGGCCAACGTCCTGACTTTC. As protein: CASSSPIVWRSSGANVLTF.

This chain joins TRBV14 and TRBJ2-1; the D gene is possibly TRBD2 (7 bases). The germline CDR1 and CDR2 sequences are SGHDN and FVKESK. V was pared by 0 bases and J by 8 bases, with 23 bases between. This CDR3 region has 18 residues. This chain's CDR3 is CASSQEALRGANVYEQFF. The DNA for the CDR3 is TGTGCCAGCAGCCAAGAAGCTTTACGGGGGGCGAATGTCTATGAGCAGTTCTTC.

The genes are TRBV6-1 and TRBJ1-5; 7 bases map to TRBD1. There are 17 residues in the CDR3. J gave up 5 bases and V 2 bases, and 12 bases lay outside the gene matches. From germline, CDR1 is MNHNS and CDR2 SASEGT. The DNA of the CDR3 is TGTGCCAGCAGTGAAAGACAGGGAGGAGAAAGTCATCAGCCCCAGCATTTT. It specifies CASSERQGGESHQPQHF.